This TCR beta chain was observed in a study of T and B cells in COVID-19 patients. Overall study context: The recovered patients had mostly mild to moderate COVID-19 with outpatient management.

In germline, CDR1 is DFQATT, CDR2 SNEGSKA (reference sequence). After removal of 2 bases from V and 6 bases from J, the junction contained 7 bases not matched to a gene. This CDR3 comprises 15 residues. BIOMED2 TRB-A/B primer pools were used in multiplex TRB PCR. TCRdb redid the calling of the multiplex PCR reads with MiXCR, one entry per CDR3 protein. Here the sample spans 6,000 to 7,500 distinct CDR3 sequences, around 29% being singletons. Blood genomic DNA input for TRB amplification was about 220-500 ng. The chain couples TRBV20-1 to TRBJ2-5, with TRBD2 identical over 12 bases. Sequencing was done on a sample of blood. This TCR derives from a human donor with active COVID-19. Here the CDR3 DNA reads TGCAGTGCTAGAATCCCCGGACTAGCGGGGCAGACCCAGTACTTC. Translating gives CSARIPGLAGQTQYF.